The 21 T cell receptor beta chains given below trace back to one sample, sequenced in a study of T cell clones after liver transplantation. Clones were sequenced by immunoSEQ multiplex PCR, and TCRdb holds only the in-frame ones, with some missing. The repertoire consists of over 90,000 clones, with around four fifths occurring once and the leading ten covering 2.5% to 3.5%. The input for sequencing was CD4+ T cells from blood, taken around 48 months after liver transplant. Source of these receptors: a human patient who received a liver transplant. Some T cells could come from the graft donor.

The CDR3 spells CASSFDGQTTYEQYF. For the CDR3, the DNA is TGTGCCAGCAGCTTTGACGGTCAGACCACCTACGAGCAGTACTTC. The rearrangement uses TRBV7-9 and TRBJ2-7, with D hard to call. The length of the CDR3 is 15 residues. V gave up 3 bases and J gave up 2 bases, with 14 bases separating them. In germline, CDR1 is SEHNR, CDR2 FQNEAQ (reference sequence). The variable domain in full, completed from reference TRBV7-9 and TRBJ2-7, reads DTGVSQNPRHKITKRGQNVTFRCDPISEHNRLYWYRQTLGQGPEFLTYFQNEAQLEKSRLLSDRFSAERPKGSFSTLEIQRTEQGDSAMYLCASSFDGQTTYEQYFGPGTRLTVT.

In this sample, this clone turned up once. This chain uses TRBV7-9 with TRBJ1-2; TRBD1 is a possible D gene (5 bases). With 0 bases removed from V and 5 bases from J, the gap between germline ends came to 13 bases. CDR3 length: 15 residues. Germline V gene lookup returns CDR1 SEHNR and CDR2 FQNEAQ (reference sequence). The CDR3 sequence is CASSLASQGWYGYTF. In nucleotides, the CDR3 is TGTGCCAGCAGCTTAGCGAGTCAGGGATGGTATGGCTACACCTTC.

CDR3 region: CSARDHNEQYF. The CDR3 region has the DNA TGCAGTGCTAGAGATCACAACGAGCAGTACTTC. The chain uses TRBV20-1 and TRBJ2-7; D gene uncertain. V was trimmed by 0 bases and J by 5 bases, leaving 5 bases between them. CDR1 DFQATT and CDR2 SNEGSKA come from the germline V gene (reference sequence). The CDR3 sequence is 11 residues long.

The CDR3, as DNA: TGTGCCAGCAGTGCTAGCGGGGGAGGTTACGAGCAGTACTTC. This gives the protein CASSASGGGYEQYF. This chain uses TRBV6-6 with TRBJ2-5; 10 nucleotides match TRBD2. Gene TRBJ2-7 matches the end of the DNA better, so the J call may be wrong. CDR3 length equals 14 residues. In germline, CDR1 is MNHNY, CDR2 SVGAGI (reference sequence).

The V call is TRBV6-5, the J call TRBJ1-2; 10 positions match TRBD1. In germline, CDR1 is MNHEY, CDR2 SVGAGI. The J segment lost 4 bases and the V segment lost 5 bases, leaving 4 bases of the junction unmatched. This CDR3 spans 14 amino acids. Written as DNA, the CDR3 is TGTGCCAGCAGTGAAAGGGACAGGGGCTATGGCTACACCTTC. Protein product: CASSERDRGYGYTF.

The chain couples TRBV10-3 to TRBJ2-3; TRBD2 is a possible D gene (6 bases). The germline gives CDR1 ENHRY, CDR2 SYGVKD. V dropped 4 bases and J dropped 5 bases, with 13 bases sitting between them. This CDR3 comprises 14 residues. The CDR3 DNA reads as TGTGCCATCAGTGGTGTGGGGGGTAAAGATACGCAGTATTTT. Translated, it gives CAISGVGGKDTQYF.

The CDR3 sequence is CASRGTPMTGELFF. The CDR3 nucleotides are TGTGCCAGCAGGGGGACGCCGATGACCGGGGAGCTGTTTTTT. The genes are TRBV19 and TRBJ2-2, with TRBD1 identical over 7 bases. This CDR3 contains 14 residues. With V trimmed by 9 bases and J by 5 bases, 9 bases remained unmatched. Per germline, CDR1 LNHDA and CDR2 SQIVND (reference sequence).

The chain couples TRBV5-1 to TRBJ1-3, with TRBD1 identical over 7 bases. This CDR3 contains 15 residues. Germline V gives CDR1 SGHRS, CDR2 YFSETQ. Trimming removed 0 bases from V and 1 base from J; junction bases left unmatched: 1. This CDR3 is CASSLAGQSGNTIYF. CDR3 bases: TGCGCCAGCAGCTTGGCGGGACAGTCTGGAAACACCATATATTTT.

This clone came up a few times. The J gene is TRBJ2-7, the V gene TRBV11-2; D might be TRBD2 (6 bases). Trimming took 3 bases from V and 5 from J, leaving 14 bases between them. This CDR3 is 14 amino acids long. Germline V gene data show CDR1 as SGHAT and CDR2 as FQNNGV. CDR3 in amino acids: CASSFLLAKDEQYF. In DNA, the CDR3 is TGTGCCAGCAGCTTCTTGCTAGCGAAGGACGAGCAGTACTTC.

The V and J genes are TRBV29-1 and TRBJ2-5, with D perhaps TRBD2 (5 bases). V was pared by 6 bases and J by 5 bases, with 10 bases between. From germline, CDR1 is SQVTM and CDR2 ANQGSEA. CDR3 size: 11 residues. The CDR3 coding sequence is TGCAGCGTCGGGGATGTTGAGACCCAGTACTTC. Translating gives CSVGDVETQYF.

The chain combines TRBV5-1 with TRBJ2-2; D is unresolved. This CDR3 has 15 residues. From germline, CDR1 is SGHRS and CDR2 YFSETQ. V lost 4 bases and J 0 bases, leaving 10 bases between the germline ends. As DNA, the CDR3 is TGCGCCAGCAGCCCAGAGTTGGCGAACACCGGGGAGCTGTTTTTT. This gives the protein CASSPELANTGELFF.

V and J are TRBV5-1 and TRBJ1-5; D is possibly TRBD1 (5 bases). The CDR3 is 16 residues long. Germline loops: CDR1 SGHRS, CDR2 YFSETQ. Deletions cut 0 bases from V and 4 bases from J, with 14 bases between. The CDR3 is CASSLGGRGNNQPQHF. The CDR3 DNA is TGCGCCAGCAGCTTGGGGGGCCGGGGAAATAATCAGCCCCAGCATTTT.

This chain joins TRBV6-5 and TRBJ2-1; tentative D call: TRBD2 (5 bases). The length of the CDR3 is 15 residues. V was cut by 2 bases and J by 8 bases, with 16 bases left in between. Germline V gives CDR1 MNHEY, CDR2 SVGAGI. For the CDR3, the DNA is TGTGCCAGCAGTTACGACGGGAAGGGTGAACATGAGCAGTTCTTC. Its translation is CASSYDGKGEHEQFF.

The chain combines TRBV2 with TRBJ2-7; no definite D call. CDR1 and CDR2 from the germline V gene are SNHLY and FYNNEI. CDR3 length: 12 amino acids. V lost 3 bases and J 4 bases, leaving 7 bases between the germline ends. The CDR3 reads CASSEDAYEQYF. The CDR3 nucleotides are TGTGCCAGCAGTGAGGACGCGTACGAGCAGTACTTC.

This clone has only one observation. This rearrangement joins TRBV10-3 to TRBJ2-7; unclear D gene. Germline V CDR1 and CDR2: ENHRY, SYGVKD. The CDR3 contains 14 residues. V was clipped by 3 bases and J by 3 bases, with 12 bases between them. CDR3 protein: CAISDPGVVYEQYF. The CDR3 region has the DNA TGTGCCATCAGTGACCCAGGCGTAGTCTACGAGCAGTACTTC.

This clone was detected a few times. The rearrangement joins TRBV7-9 to TRBJ2-1; perhaps TRBD2 as D (6 bases). The germline V and J ends were trimmed by 3 bases and 7 bases, with 13 bases remaining between them. CDR1 is SEHNR and CDR2 is FQNEAQ in the germline V gene (reference sequence). CDR3 length: 14 amino acids. The CDR3 loop is CASSFLTRANEQFF. The CDR3, as DNA: TGTGCCAGCAGCTTTCTGACTAGGGCGAATGAGCAGTTCTTC.

The CDR3 nucleotides read TGTGCCAGCAGTGAATTTGGGGGACAGGGCAATCAGCCCCAGCATTTT. It yields the protein CASSEFGGQGNQPQHF. The chain combines TRBV25-1 with TRBJ1-5, with TRBD1 matching 8 bases. The CDR3 covers 16 residues. Germline V lookup: CDR1 MGHDK, CDR2 SYGVNS. J gave up 2 bases and V 1 base, and 4 bases lay outside the gene matches.

V usage is TRBV7-2 and J usage is TRBJ2-2; 12 positions match TRBD2. V dropped 3 bases and J dropped 12; count of bases not matched to a gene: 11. The germline CDR1 and CDR2 sequences are SGHTA and FQGNSA. The CDR3 totals 16 residues. CDR3 amino acids: CASSFQTSGGPLKLFF. CDR3 nucleotides: TGTGCCAGCAGCTTCCAGACTAGCGGGGGCCCCTTGAAGCTGTTTTTT.

The DNA for the CDR3 is TGTGCCAGCAGCCGCCAACAGGGGGTTGGTAATGAAAAACTGTTTTTT. This codes for CASSRQQGVGNEKLFF. The gene calls are TRBV7-2 and TRBJ1-4; TRBD1 matches at 8 bases. The germline CDR1 and CDR2 sequences are SGHTA and FQGNSA. V lost 5 bases and J lost 4; bases outside the gene matches: 9. The CDR3 loop spans 16 amino acids.

The chain joins TRBV19 to TRBJ2-5; D might be TRBD1 (5 bases). The ends were cut back, 4 bases at V and 3 bases at J, with 12 bases in the middle. The germline gives CDR1 LNHDA, CDR2 SQIVND (reference sequence). The CDR3 has 14 amino acids. The DNA of the CDR3 is TGTGCCAGTAGTAAAACAGGTCTGAAAGAGACCCAGTACTTC. Translation: CASSKTGLKETQYF.

The rearrangement uses TRBV20-1 and TRBJ2-1, with a weak D call TRBD2 (5 bases). The CDR3 is 11 residues long. Germline values: CDR1 DFQATT, CDR2 SNEGSKA (reference sequence). Trimming removed 4 bases at V and 9 bases at J, with 10 bases between. The CDR3 nucleotides are TGCAGTGCTACCGGGGATAGTGAGCAGTTCTTC. This encodes CSATGDSEQFF.